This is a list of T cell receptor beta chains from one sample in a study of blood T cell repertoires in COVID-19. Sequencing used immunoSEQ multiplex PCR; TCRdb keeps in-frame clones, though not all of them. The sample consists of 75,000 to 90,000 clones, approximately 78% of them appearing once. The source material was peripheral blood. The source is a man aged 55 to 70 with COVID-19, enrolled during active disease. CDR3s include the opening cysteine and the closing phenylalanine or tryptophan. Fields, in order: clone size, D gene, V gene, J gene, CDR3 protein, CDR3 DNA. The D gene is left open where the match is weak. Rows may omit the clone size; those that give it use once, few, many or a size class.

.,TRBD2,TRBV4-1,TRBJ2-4,CASSQEYPAGGDLAKNIQYF,TGCGCCAGCAGCCAAGAGTACCCAGCGGGAGGGGATCTAGCCAAAAACATTCAGTACTTC
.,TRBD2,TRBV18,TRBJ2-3,CASSPLRPSGAVDTQYF,TGTGCCAGCTCACCACTTAGGCCTAGCGGGGCCGTAGATACGCAGTATTTT
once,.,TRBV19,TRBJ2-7,CASSIRDEQYF,TGTGCCAGTAGTATACGAGACGAGCAGTACTTC
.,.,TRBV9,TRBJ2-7,CASSVDTTGGYEQYF,TGTGCCAGCAGCGTAGATACCACCGGGGGCTACGAGCAGTACTTC
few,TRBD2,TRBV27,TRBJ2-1,CASSGLVGGGQFF,TGTGCCAGCAGTGGACTAGTAGGAGGAGGGCAGTTCTTC
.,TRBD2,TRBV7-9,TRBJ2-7,CASSWTSGAPYEQYF,TGTGCCAGCAGCTGGACTAGCGGGGCCCCCTACGAGCAGTACTTC
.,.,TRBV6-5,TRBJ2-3,CALASPNTDTQYF,TGTGCCCTCGCGAGCCCTAATACAGATACGCAGTATTTT
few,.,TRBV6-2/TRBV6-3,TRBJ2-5,CASSSVRQETQYF,TGTGCCAGCAGTTCTGTCAGACAAGAGACCCAGTACTTC
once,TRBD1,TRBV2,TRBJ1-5,CASSRDRGNQPQHF,TGTGCCAGCAGCCGGGACAGGGGCAATCAGCCCCAGCATTTT
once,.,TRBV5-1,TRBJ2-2,CASSRGTPTNTGELFF,TGCGCCAGCAGCAGAGGGACTCCGACGAACACCGGGGAGCTGTTTTTT
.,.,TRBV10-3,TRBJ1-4,CAISENEKLFF,TGTGCCATCTCGGAGAATGAAAAACTGTTTTTT
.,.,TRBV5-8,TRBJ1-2,CASSLSQANYGYTF,TGTGCCAGCAGCTTGAGTCAGGCTAACTATGGCTACACCTTC
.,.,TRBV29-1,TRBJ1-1,CSVEETSNTEAFF,TGCAGCGTTGAGGAGACGTCGAACACTGAAGCTTTCTTT
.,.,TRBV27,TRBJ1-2,CASSKKETGQPHHGYTF,TGTGCCAGCAGCAAGAAAGAAACAGGCCAACCTCATCATGGCTACACCTTC
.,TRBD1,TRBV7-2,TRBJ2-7,CASSSGTETPYEQYF,TGTGCCAGCAGTTCCGGGACAGAAACCCCCTACGAGCAGTACTTC
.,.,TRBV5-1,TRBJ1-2,CASSLGQGLGYTF,TGCGCCAGCAGCTTGGGGCAGGGGCTCGGCTACACCTTC
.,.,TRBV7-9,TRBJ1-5,CASSYERQPQHF,TGTGCCAGCAGCTATGAGCGACAGCCCCAGCATTTT
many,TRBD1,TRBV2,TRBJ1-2,CASRDTAPGQGLSGYTF,TGTGCCAGCAGGGACACCGCCCCGGGACAGGGGTTGTCTGGCTACACCTTC
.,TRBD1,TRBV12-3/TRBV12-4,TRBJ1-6,CASSGTGDSPLHF,TGTGCCAGCAGTGGGACAGGAGATTCACCCCTCCACTTT
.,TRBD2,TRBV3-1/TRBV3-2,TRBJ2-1,CASSQGTSGRSEQFF,TGTGCCAGCAGCCAAGGGACTAGCGGGAGGTCTGAGCAGTTCTTC
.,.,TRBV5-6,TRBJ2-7,CASSLQGYEQYF,TGTGCCAGCAGCTTACAGGGCTACGAGCAGTACTTC
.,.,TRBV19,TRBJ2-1,CASGTLGSYNEQFF,TGTGCCAGTGGGACTTTGGGTTCCTACAATGAGCAGTTCTTC
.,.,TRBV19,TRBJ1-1,CASSLTGRDTEAFF,TGTGCCAGTAGCCTAACAGGGCGTGACACTGAAGCTTTCTTT
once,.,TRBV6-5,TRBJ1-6,CASSSGHYSPLHF,TGTGCCAGCAGTTCAGGACACTATTCACCCCTCCACTTT
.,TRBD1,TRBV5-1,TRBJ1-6,CASSLEVTGGSDSPLHF,TGCGCCAGCAGCTTGGAAGTGACAGGGGGCTCTGATTCACCCCTCCACTTT
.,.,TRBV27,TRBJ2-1,CASSLFLTYNEQFF,TGTGCCAGCAGTTTATTCCTAACCTACAATGAGCAGTTCTTC
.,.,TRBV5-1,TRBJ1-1,CASSSGVFKQIEAFF,TGCGCCAGCAGCTCGGGTGTGTTTAAGCAGATCGAAGCTTTCTTT
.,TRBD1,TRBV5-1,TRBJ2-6,CASSLTGQGPSGANVLTF,TGCGCCAGCAGCTTAACGGGACAGGGGCCCTCTGGGGCCAACGTCCTGACTTTC
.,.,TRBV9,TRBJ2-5,CASSRGGAQETQYF,TGTGCCAGCAGCAGGGGGGGGGCTCAAGAGACCCAGTACTTC
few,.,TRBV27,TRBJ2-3,CASRTHGTPSTDTQYF,TGTGCCAGCAGGACACACGGGACACCTAGCACAGATACGCAGTATTTT
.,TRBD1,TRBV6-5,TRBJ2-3,CASRRQGSTDTQYF,TGTGCCAGCAGAAGACAGGGGAGCACAGATACGCAGTATTTT
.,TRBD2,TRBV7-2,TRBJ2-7,CASSLRLAGGSGYEQYF,TGTGCCAGCAGCCTAAGACTAGCGGGAGGATCTGGCTACGAGCAGTACTTC
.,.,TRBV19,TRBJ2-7,CASSTWEVAYEQYF,TGTGCCAGTAGTACTTGGGAGGTCGCCTACGAGCAGTACTTC
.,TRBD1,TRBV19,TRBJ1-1,CASRTGEKDTEAFF,TGTGCCAGTAGGACAGGGGAGAAGGACACTGAAGCTTTCTTT
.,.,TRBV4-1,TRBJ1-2,CASSPWVRQANYGYTF,TGCGCCAGCAGCCCTTGGGTTAGACAGGCTAACTATGGCTACACCTTC
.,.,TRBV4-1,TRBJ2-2,CASSFRGDGELFF,TGCGCCAGCAGTTTCAGGGGTGACGGGGAGCTGTTTTTT
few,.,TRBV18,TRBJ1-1,CASSPPNGQNTEAFF,TGTGCCAGCTCACCACCGAATGGACAAAACACTGAAGCTTTCTTT
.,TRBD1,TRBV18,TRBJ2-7,CASSPHAPGQGHEQYF,TGTGCCAGCTCACCGCATGCTCCGGGACAGGGCCACGAGCAGTACTTC
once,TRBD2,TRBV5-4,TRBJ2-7,CASSLTSAPYEQYF,TGTGCCAGCAGCTTAACTAGCGCTCCCTACGAGCAGTACTTC
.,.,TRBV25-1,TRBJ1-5,CASSEGGIQPQHF,TGTGCCAGCAGTGAAGGAGGGATTCAGCCCCAGCATTTT